These 18 T cell receptor beta chains share one sample of origin, sequenced in a study of blood T cell repertoires in COVID-19. The protocol was immunoSEQ multiplex PCR, while the TCRdb copy is restricted to in-frame clones and leaves out a portion. The table lists fewer than 350,000 clones, approximately 88% of them singletons. Sequencing was carried out using peripheral blood. The receptor set was obtained from a man between 18 and 35 years old with active or convalescent COVID-19.

This chain connects TRBV15 to TRBJ2-3; 11 nucleotides match TRBD1. The CDR3 extends over 15 amino acids. J lost 4 bases, V lost 5 bases, and 5 bases had no gene match. Germline values: CDR1 LNHNV, CDR2 YYDKDF (reference sequence). The CDR3 reads CATSARTGGADTQYF. CDR3 DNA sequence: TGTGCCACCAGCGCCCGGACAGGGGGCGCAGATACGCAGTATTTT.

The genes are TRBV5-4 and TRBJ2-5, with 8 bases matching TRBD2. The CDR3 sequence is 15 residues long. V was pared by 2 bases and J by 2 bases, with 5 bases of the junction left unmatched. Germline loops: CDR1 SGHNT, CDR2 YYREEE (reference sequence). The chain's CDR3 is CASSFRRGGQETQYF. In DNA, the CDR3 is TGTGCCAGCAGCTTCCGTCGGGGGGGTCAAGAGACCCAGTACTTC.

V and J are TRBV19 and TRBJ2-7; TRBD1 is a possible D gene (7 bases). V was clipped by 5 bases and J by 1 base, with 12 bases between them. The CDR3 runs 14 residues. Per the germline V gene, CDR1 is LNHDA and CDR2 is SQIVND (reference sequence). The CDR3 DNA is TGTGCCAGTAGTGCGACAGGGAGGTCCTACGAGCAGTACTTC. It is translated as CASSATGRSYEQYF. The full variable domain, in which reference TRBV19 and TRBJ2-7 provide the parts outside the CDR3, is DGGITQSPKYLFRKEGQNVTLSCEQNLNHDAMYWYRQDPGQGLRLIYYSQIVNDFQKGDIAEGYSVSREKKESFPLTVTSAQKNPTAFYLCASSATGRSYEQYFGPGTRLTVT.

This clone was found once. The chain links TRBV7-2 to TRBJ2-7; D is ambiguous. V was trimmed by 4 bases and J by 0 bases, leaving 16 bases between them. The CDR3 extends over 16 amino acids. Germline lookup yields CDR1 SGHTA and CDR2 FQGNSA. CDR3 amino acids: CASSSPRYYSSYEQYF. Here the CDR3 DNA reads TGTGCCAGCAGCTCACCCCGGTACTATAGCTCCTACGAGCAGTACTTC.

The genes are TRBV18 and TRBJ2-5; D might be TRBD1 (6 bases). Germline V gene data show CDR1 as KGHSH and CDR2 as LQKENI. V lost 2 bases and J 9 bases, leaving 19 bases between the germline ends. The CDR3 totals 15 residues. The CDR3 loop reads CASSPNGQGPSAQYF. The DNA of the CDR3 is TGTGCCAGCTCACCAAACGGGCAGGGGCCCTCCGCCCAGTACTTC.

V usage is TRBV6-5 and J usage is TRBJ2-2; weak D call: TRBD2 (5 bases). Germline V gene sequence: CDR1 MNHEY, CDR2 SVGAGI. The CDR3 is 13 amino acids. V was pared by 1 base and J by 6 bases, with 6 bases between. CDR3 protein: CASSYYGAGELFF. DNA for the CDR3: TGTGCCAGCAGTTACTACGGGGCCGGGGAGCTGTTTTTT.

This sequence joins TRBV19 and TRBJ1-2; 9 bases align to TRBD1. The germline CDR1 and CDR2 sequences are LNHDA and SQIVND (reference sequence). J gave up 1 base and V 8 bases, and 8 bases lay outside the gene matches. The CDR3 contains 15 residues. The CDR3 loop is CASVPGQGYNYGYTF. The CDR3 nucleotides are TGTGCCAGTGTACCGGGACAGGGATATAACTATGGCTACACCTTC.

The chain carries TRBV28 and TRBJ1-2, with D tentatively TRBD1 (5 bases). The V end lost 5 bases, the J end lost 4 bases, and 17 bases lay between the germline ends. Germline V gene sequence: CDR1 MDHEN, CDR2 SYDVKM. The CDR3 has 15 amino acids. The CDR3 DNA sequence: TGTGCCAGCAGTCCCTGGGGGGAAGGATCCTATGGCTACACCTTC. It codes for CASSPWGEGSYGYTF.

A few counts support this clone. The V call is TRBV7-2, the J call TRBJ2-1, with D perhaps TRBD2 (6 bases). V lost 5 bases to trimming and J lost 8 bases, with 13 bases between them. The germline V gene has CDR1 SGHTA and CDR2 FQGNSA. CDR3 length equals 13 residues. The CDR3 sequence: CASSLQWGDEQFF. CDR3 nucleotides: TGTGCCAGCAGCCTCCAGTGGGGGGATGAGCAGTTCTTC.

The V and J genes are TRBV27 and TRBJ1-3; the D gene is possibly TRBD1 (5 bases). Trimming stripped 5 bases from V and 0 bases from J, with 8 bases between. This CDR3 is 14 amino acids long. Looked up from germline, CDR1 is MNHEY and CDR2 is SMNVEV (reference sequence). This CDR3 reads CASSTRDSGNTIYF. The CDR3 DNA sequence: TGTGCCAGCAGTACCAGGGACTCTGGAAACACCATATATTTT.

This clone was detected only once. The chain couples TRBV20-1 to TRBJ1-2; 11 positions agree with TRBD1. V shed 3 bases, J shed 0 bases, and the junction held 12 bases outside the gene matches. This CDR3 has 18 amino acids. From germline, CDR1 is DFQATT and CDR2 SNEGSKA (reference sequence). CDR3 in amino acids: CSASVDGTGGRANYGYTF. DNA for the CDR3: TGCAGTGCTAGTGTTGATGGGACAGGGGGTCGAGCTAACTATGGCTACACCTTC.

The genes are TRBV24-1 and TRBJ2-3, with TRBD2 as a possible D gene (6 bases). With 6 bases removed from V and 5 bases from J, the gap between germline ends came to 11 bases. CDR1 is KGHDR and CDR2 is SFDVKD in the germline V gene. The length of the CDR3 is 13 residues. The CDR3 spells CATSPMGGDTQYF. CDR3 sequence (DNA): TGTGCCACCAGTCCCATGGGGGGAGATACGCAGTATTTT.

This chain links TRBV25-1 with TRBJ1-2; a weak D match, TRBD1 (5 bases). This CDR3 contains 17 residues. Germline values: CDR1 MGHDK, CDR2 SYGVNS. V shed 3 bases and J shed 4 bases, with 21 bases lying between them. CDR3 in DNA: TGTGCCAGCAGTGATACGTATCGGGGAGGGGCGATCTATGGCTACACCTTC. Translation: CASSDTYRGGAIYGYTF.

The rearrangement links TRBV6-6 to TRBJ1-2; TRBD1 aligns across 8 bases. V gave up 6 bases and J gave up 3 bases; unmatched junction bases: 3. The CDR3 loop spans 13 amino acids. Germline V gives CDR1 MNHNY, CDR2 SVGAGI (reference sequence). In DNA form, the CDR3 reads TGTGCCAGCAGCGACAGGGGCGACTATGGCTACACCTTC. Its protein is CASSDRGDYGYTF.

The chain couples TRBV14 to TRBJ1-6; 8 positions agree with TRBD1. The CDR3 sequence is 15 residues long. V was clipped by 4 bases and J by 10 bases; unmatched bases: 9. Germline V gene lookup returns CDR1 SGHDN and CDR2 FVKESK. In DNA, the CDR3 is TGTGCCAGCAGCCCCCTGGACAGGGAGAGCTCACCCCTCCACTTT. It translates to CASSPLDRESSPLHF.

This chain joins TRBV2 and TRBJ2-5; perhaps TRBD2 as D (5 bases). Germline CDR1 SNHLY, CDR2 FYNNEI. The length of the CDR3 is 18 residues. Trimming removed 2 bases at V and 4 bases at J, with 23 bases between. CDR3 nucleotides: TGTGCCAGCAGTGAACCGAGAGAGCGAGGACTGAGGAGAGAGACCCAGTACTTC. This translates into CASSEPRERGLRRETQYF.

This chain connects TRBV6-5 to TRBJ1-5; 9 nucleotides match TRBD1. The CDR3 has 15 amino acids. J gave up 6 bases and V 6 bases, and 9 bases lay outside the gene matches. Germline V CDR1 and CDR2: MNHEY, SVGAGI. CDR3 residues: CASRGRDRVGQPQHF. CDR3 DNA sequence: TGTGCCAGCAGAGGTAGGGACAGGGTGGGTCAGCCCCAGCATTTT.

This chain joins TRBV5-6 and TRBJ2-2; TRBD1 is a possible D gene (5 bases). V was cut by 4 bases and J by 1 base, with 11 bases left in between. Germline V gene data show CDR1 as SGHDT and CDR2 as YYEEEE. The CDR3 is 15 residues long. This chain's CDR3 is CASSPGILNTGELFF. The CDR3 region has the DNA TGTGCCAGCAGCCCAGGGATTCTGAACACCGGGGAGCTGTTTTTT.